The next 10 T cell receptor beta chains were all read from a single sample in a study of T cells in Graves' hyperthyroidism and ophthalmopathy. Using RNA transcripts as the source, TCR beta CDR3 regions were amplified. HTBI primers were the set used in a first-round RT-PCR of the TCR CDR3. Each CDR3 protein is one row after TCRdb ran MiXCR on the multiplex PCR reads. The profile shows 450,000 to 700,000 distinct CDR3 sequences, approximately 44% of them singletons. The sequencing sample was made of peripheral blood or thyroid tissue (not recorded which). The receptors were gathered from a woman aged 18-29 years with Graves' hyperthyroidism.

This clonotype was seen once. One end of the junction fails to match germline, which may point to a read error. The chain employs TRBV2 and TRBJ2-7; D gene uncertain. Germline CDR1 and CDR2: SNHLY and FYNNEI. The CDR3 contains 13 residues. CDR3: CASSGDAAYEQDF. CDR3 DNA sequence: TGTGCCAGCAGTGGAGACGCTGCCTACGAGCAGGACTTC.

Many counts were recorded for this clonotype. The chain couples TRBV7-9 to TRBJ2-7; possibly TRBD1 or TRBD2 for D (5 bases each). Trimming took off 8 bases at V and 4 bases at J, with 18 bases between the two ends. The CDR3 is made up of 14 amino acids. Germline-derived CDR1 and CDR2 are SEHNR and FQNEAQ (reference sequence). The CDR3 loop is CASGTGWGGYEQYF. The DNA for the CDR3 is TGTGCCAGCGGCACAGGTTGGGGCGGGTACGAGCAGTACTTC.

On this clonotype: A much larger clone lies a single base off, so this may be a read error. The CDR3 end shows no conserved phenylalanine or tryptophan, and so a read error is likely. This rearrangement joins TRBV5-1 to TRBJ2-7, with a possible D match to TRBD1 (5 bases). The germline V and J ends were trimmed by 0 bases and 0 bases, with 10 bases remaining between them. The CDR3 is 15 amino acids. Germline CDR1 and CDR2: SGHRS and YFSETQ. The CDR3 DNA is TGCGCCAGCAGCTTGGAAGGGGCCCCCTCCTACGAGCAGTACCTC. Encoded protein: CASSLEGAPSYEQYL.

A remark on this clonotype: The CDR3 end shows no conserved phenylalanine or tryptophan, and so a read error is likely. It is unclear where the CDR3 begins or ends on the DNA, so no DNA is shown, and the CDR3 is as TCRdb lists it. CDR3 loop: CATSKTSG. The genes are TRBV24-1 and TRBJ1-1. A total of 8 residues make up the CDR3, ends included. Germline values: CDR1 KGHDR, CDR2 SFDVKD.

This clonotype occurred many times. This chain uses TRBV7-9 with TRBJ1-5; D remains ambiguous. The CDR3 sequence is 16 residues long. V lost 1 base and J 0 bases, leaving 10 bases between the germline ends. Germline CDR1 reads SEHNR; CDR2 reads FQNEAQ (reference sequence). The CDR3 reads CASSLGTDTSNQPQHF. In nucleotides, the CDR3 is TGTGCCAGCAGCTTAGGCACAGACACTAGCAATCAGCCCCAGCATTTT.

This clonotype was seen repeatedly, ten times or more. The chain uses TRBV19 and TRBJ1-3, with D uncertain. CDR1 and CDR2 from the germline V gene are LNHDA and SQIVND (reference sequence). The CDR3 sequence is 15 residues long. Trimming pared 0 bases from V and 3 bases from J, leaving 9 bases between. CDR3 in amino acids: CASSIDGNRGNTIYF. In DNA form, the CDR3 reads TGTGCCAGTAGTATAGATGGGAATCGTGGAAACACCATATATTTT.

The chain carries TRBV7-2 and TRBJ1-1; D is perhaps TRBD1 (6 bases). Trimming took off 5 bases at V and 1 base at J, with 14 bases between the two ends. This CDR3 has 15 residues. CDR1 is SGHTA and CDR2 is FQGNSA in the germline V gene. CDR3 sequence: CASSLPTGSNTEAFF. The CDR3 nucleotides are TGTGCCAGCAGCCTACCGACAGGCTCGAACACTGAAGCTTTCTTT. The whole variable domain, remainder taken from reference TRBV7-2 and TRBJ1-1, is GAGVSQSPSNKVTEKGKDVELRCDPISGHTALYWYRQSLGQGLEFLIYFQGNSAPDKSGLPSDRFSAERTGGSVSTLTIQRTQQEDSAVYLCASSLPTGSNTEAFFGQGTRLTVV.

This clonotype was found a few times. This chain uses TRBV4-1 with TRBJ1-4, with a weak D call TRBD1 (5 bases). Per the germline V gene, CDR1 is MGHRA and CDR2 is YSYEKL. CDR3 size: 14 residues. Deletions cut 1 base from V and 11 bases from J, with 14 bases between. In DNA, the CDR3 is TGCGCCAGCAGCCAAGCGCCAGGGATAGGTAAACTGTTTTTT. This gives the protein CASSQAPGIGKLFF.

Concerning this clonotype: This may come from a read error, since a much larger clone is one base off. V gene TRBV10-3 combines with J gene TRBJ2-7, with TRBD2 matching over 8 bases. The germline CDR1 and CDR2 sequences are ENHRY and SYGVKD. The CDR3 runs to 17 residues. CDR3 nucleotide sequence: TGTGCCAGCAGTGAAAGGGGAGTAGCGGGAACTTTTTACGAGCAGCACTTC. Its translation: CASSERGVAGTFYEQHF.

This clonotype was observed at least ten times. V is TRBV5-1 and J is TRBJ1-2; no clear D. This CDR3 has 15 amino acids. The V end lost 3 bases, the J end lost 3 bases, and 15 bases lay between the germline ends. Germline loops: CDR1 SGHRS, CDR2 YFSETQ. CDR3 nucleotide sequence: TGCGCCAGCAGCTCGCAACCTCAGACACACTATGGCTACACCTTC. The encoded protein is CASSSQPQTHYGYTF.